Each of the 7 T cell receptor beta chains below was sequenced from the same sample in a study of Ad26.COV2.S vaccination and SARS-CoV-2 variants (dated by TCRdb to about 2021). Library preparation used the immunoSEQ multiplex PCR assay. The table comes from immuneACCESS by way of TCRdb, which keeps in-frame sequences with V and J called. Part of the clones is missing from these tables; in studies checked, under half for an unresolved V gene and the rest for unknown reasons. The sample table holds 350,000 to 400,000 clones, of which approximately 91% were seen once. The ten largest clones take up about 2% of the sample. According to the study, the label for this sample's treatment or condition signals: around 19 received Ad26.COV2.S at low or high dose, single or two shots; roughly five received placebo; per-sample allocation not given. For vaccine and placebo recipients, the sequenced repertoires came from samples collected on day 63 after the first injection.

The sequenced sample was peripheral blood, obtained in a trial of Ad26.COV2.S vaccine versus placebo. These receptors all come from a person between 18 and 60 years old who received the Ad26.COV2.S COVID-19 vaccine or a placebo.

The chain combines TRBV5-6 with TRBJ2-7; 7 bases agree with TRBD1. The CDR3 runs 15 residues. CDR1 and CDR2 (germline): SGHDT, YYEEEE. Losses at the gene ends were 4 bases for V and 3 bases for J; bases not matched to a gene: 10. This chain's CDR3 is CASSLLGQTDYEQYF. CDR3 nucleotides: TGTGCCAGCAGCCTTTTGGGACAGACGGACTACGAGCAGTACTTC.

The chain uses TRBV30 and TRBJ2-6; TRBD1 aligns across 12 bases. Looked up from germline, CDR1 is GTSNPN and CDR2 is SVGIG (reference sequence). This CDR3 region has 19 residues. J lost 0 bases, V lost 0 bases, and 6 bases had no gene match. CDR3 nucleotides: TGTGCCTGGAGTGTATTAATGGGACAGGGGGCCTCTGGGGCCAACGTCCTGACTTTC. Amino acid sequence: CAWSVLMGQGASGANVLTF.

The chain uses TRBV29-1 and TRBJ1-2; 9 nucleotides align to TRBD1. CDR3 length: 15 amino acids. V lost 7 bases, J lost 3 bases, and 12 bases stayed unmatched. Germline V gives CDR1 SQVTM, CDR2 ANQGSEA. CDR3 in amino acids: CSAWDREGGYYGYTF. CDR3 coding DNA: TGCAGCGCATGGGACAGGGAAGGAGGGTACTATGGCTACACCTTC.

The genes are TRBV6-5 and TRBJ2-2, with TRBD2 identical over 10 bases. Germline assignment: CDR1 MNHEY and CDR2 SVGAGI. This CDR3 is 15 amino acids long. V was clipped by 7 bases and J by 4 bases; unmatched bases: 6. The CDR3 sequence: CASNPSGSRTGELFF. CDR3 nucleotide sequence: TGTGCCAGCAATCCTAGCGGGAGCCGCACCGGGGAGCTGTTTTTT.

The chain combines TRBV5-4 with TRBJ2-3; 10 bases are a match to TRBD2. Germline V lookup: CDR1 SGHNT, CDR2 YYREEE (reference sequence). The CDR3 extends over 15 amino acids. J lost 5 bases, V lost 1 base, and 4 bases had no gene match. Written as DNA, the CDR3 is TGTGCCAGCAGCTTGAGAACTAGCGGGGTAGATACGCAGTATTTT. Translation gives CASSLRTSGVDTQYF.

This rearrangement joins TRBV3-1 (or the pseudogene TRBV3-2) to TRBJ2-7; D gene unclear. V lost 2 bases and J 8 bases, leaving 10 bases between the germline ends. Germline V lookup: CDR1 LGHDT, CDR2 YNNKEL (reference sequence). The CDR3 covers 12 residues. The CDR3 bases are TGTGCCAGCAGCCAAAAACCTCCGAAGCAGTACTTC. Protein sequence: CASSQKPPKQYF.

CDR3 sequence reads: CASSLSGGRRVGGELFF. The CDR3 DNA follows: TGTGCCAGCAGCTTATCGGGCGGGAGGAGGGTTGGCGGGGAGCTGTTTTTT. The chain joins TRBV7-2 to TRBJ2-2; 8 bases agree with TRBD2. CDR3 length equals 17 residues. V was clipped by 2 bases and J by 7 bases; unmatched bases: 12. CDR1 SGHTA and CDR2 FQGNSA come from the germline V gene. Filled out from reference TRBV7-2 and TRBJ2-2, the complete variable domain reads GAGVSQSPSNKVTEKGKDVELRCDPISGHTALYWYRQSLGQGLEFLIYFQGNSAPDKSGLPSDRFSAERTGGSVSTLTIQRTQQEDSAVYLCASSLSGGRRVGGELFFGEGSRLTVL.